This is a list of T cell receptor beta chains from one sample in a study of T cells in Graves' hyperthyroidism and ophthalmopathy. TCRdb redid the calling of the multiplex PCR reads with MiXCR, one entry per CDR3 protein. The sample has around 350,000 distinct CDR3 sequences, 19% seen once. Source material: blood. The receptors derive from a woman younger than 30 with Graves' hyperthyroidism. Each CDR3 is given with its conserved first and last residue. Each record gives: V gene, D gene, J gene, clone size, CDR3 protein, CDR3 DNA. The D gene is left open where the match is weak. Some rows have no size entry. The others give once, few or many, or a class for an expanded clone.

>TRBV20-1|NA|TRBJ1-5|many
CSASRVDQPQHF
TGCAGTGCTAGTCGAGTGGATCAGCCCCAGCATTTT
>TRBV2|TRBD1|TRBJ1-1|many
CASSDRGTDLTEAFF
TGTGCCAGCAGTGATAGGGGGACAGACCTCACTGAAGCTTTCTTT
>TRBV29-1|TRBD1|TRBJ2-1|NA
CSGGRTGVHNEQFF
TGCAGCGGCGGTAGGACAGGGGTTCACAATGAGCAGTTCTTC
>TRBV20-1|NA|TRBJ1-3|many
CSAYDGYSGNTIYF
TGCAGTGCTTACGACGGGTACTCTGGAAACACCATATATTTT
>TRBV6-1|NA|TRBJ1-3|many
CASSRSGTERNTIYF
TGTGCCAGCAGTCGATCCGGGACCGAAAGAAACACCATATATTTT
>TRBV24-1|TRBD2|TRBJ2-1|NA
CATSDGRGDSYNEQFF
TGTGCCACCAGTGACGGGCGGGGGGACTCCTACAATGAGCAGTTCTTC
>TRBV13|TRBD1|TRBJ2-5|many
CASSFRDRGQETQYF
TGTGCCAGCAGCTTCCGGGACAGGGGACAAGAGACCCAGTACTTC
>TRBV27|NA|TRBJ1-1|few
CASSPFAGQARAEAFF
TGTGCCAGCAGTCCATTCGCCGGGCAGGCGCGGGCTGAAGCTTTTTTT
>TRBV2|TRBD1|TRBJ1-2|many
CASRRDRGDYGYTF
TGTGCCAGCAGGCGTGACAGGGGCGACTATGGCTACACCTTC
>TRBV29-1|NA|TRBJ1-1|many
CSVARGNTEAFF
TGCAGCGTTGCGAGGGGGAACACTGAAGCTTTCTTT
>TRBV4-1|NA|TRBJ1-5|NA
CASRPGSGNQPQHF
TGCGCCAGCAGACCAGGGTCGGGCAATCAGCCCCAGCATTTT
>TRBV10-3|TRBD1|TRBJ2-3|many
CAITDRGPGTDTQYF
TGTGCCATCACCGACAGGGGTCCCGGCACAGATACGCAGTATTTT
>TRBV24-1|TRBD1|TRBJ2-2|many
CATSDPGQGSVGELFF
TGTGCCACCAGTGACCCGGGACAGGGTTCCGTCGGGGAGCTGTTTTTT
>TRBV7-2|NA|TRBJ2-5|NA
CASSLERVHTETQYF
TGTGCCAGCAGCTTAGAGAGAGTACATACGGAGACCCAGTACTTC
>TRBV6-5|NA|TRBJ1-1|many
CASSYSMGGSSTEAFF
TGTGCCAGCAGTTACTCAATGGGGGGTTCGAGCACTGAAGCTTTCTTT
>TRBV6-1|NA|TRBJ1-2|NA
CASSLTQVANYGYTF
TGTGCCAGCAGTCTAACGCAGGTTGCCAACTATGGTTACACCTTC
>TRBV6-1|TRBD2|TRBJ2-5|NA
CASSGAGGQETQYF
TGTGCCAGCAGTGGAGCGGGGGGACAAGAGACCCAGTACTTC
>TRBV20-1|NA|TRBJ2-6|many
CSARDRSGANVLTF
TGCAGTGCTAGAGACCGGTCGGGGGCCAACGTCCTGACTTTC
>TRBV6-1|TRBD2|TRBJ2-7|many
CASSERGTSHIF
TGTGCCAGCAGTGAACGGGGGACTAGCCACATTTTC
>TRBV20-1|NA|TRBJ2-7|NA
CSATARDQTSEQYF
TGCAGTGCCACGGCCCGGGACCAAACCTCCGAGCAGTACTTC
>TRBV20-1|TRBD1|TRBJ1-5|many
CSARAQGAFNQPQHF
TGCAGTGCTAGAGCGCAGGGGGCCTTCAATCAGCCCCAGCATTTT
>TRBV28|TRBD2|TRBJ2-7|NA
CASSSRTSGRYEQYF
TGTGCCAGCAGCTCCCGGACTAGCGGGAGATACGAGCAGTACTTC
>TRBV11-3|NA|TRBJ1-2|NA
CASSLGAGLNYGYTF
TGTGCCAGCAGCTTAGGGGCAGGCCTTAACTATGGCTACACCTTC
>TRBV30|NA|TRBJ2-5|NA
CAWSARRNLGPQETQYF
TGTGCCTGGAGTGCCCGACGCAACCTGGGCCCTCAAGAGACCCAGTACTTC
>TRBV13|TRBD1|TRBJ2-7|many
CASSIQGYEQYF
TGTGCCAGCAGCATACAGGGGTACGAGCAGTACTTC
>TRBV5-1|NA|TRBJ2-2|NA
CASSLWLDGGDLFF
TGCGCCAGCAGCTTGTGGTTGGATGGCGGGGATCTGTTTTTT
>TRBV28|NA|TRBJ1-6|few
CASSLGGSYNSPLHF
TGTGCCAGCAGTCTCGGGGGCTCCTATAATTCACCCCTCCACTTT
>TRBV12-3/TRBV12-4|NA|TRBJ1-2|NA
CASSLLRRGANYGYTF
TGTGCCAGCAGTTTACTCCGACGTGGGGCTAACTATGGCTACACCTTC
>TRBV7-8|TRBD1|TRBJ2-7|many
CASSERAGQGIYEQYF
TGTGCCAGCAGCGAGAGAGCAGGACAGGGGATATACGAGCAGTACTTC
>TRBV6-2/TRBV6-3|TRBD1|TRBJ2-7|many
CASSLIPGQGPYEQYF
TGTGCCAGCAGTTTAATTCCGGGACAGGGACCGTACGAGCAGTACTTC
>TRBV6-2/TRBV6-3|NA|TRBJ2-7|many
CASSHSTDPYEQYF
TGTGCCAGCAGTCACTCGACAGACCCCTACGAGCAGTACTTC
>TRBV7-2|TRBD2|TRBJ2-7|many
CASSTRTSGGYEQYF
TGTGCCAGCAGCACCCGGACTAGCGGGGGTTACGAGCAGTACTTC
>TRBV9|NA|TRBJ2-2|many
CASSAGNQNTGELFF
TGTGCCAGCAGCGCAGGGAACCAAAACACCGGGGAGCTGTTTTTT
>TRBV12-3/TRBV12-4|TRBD1|TRBJ2-7|NA
CASSQNRGREQYF
TGTGCCAGCAGTCAAAACAGGGGGCGCGAGCAGTACTTC
>TRBV12-3/TRBV12-4|TRBD1|TRBJ1-2|medium-sized
CARPGQGIPYGYTF
TGTGCCAGACCCGGACAGGGCATCCCCTATGGCTACACCTTC
>TRBV10-3|NA|TRBJ1-2|many
CAISEDSSSGYTF
TGTGCCATCAGTGAGGACAGTTCGTCTGGCTACACCTTC
>TRBV12-3/TRBV12-4|TRBD1|TRBJ2-5|NA
CASATTGGGETQYF
TGTGCCAGCGCAACGACAGGGGGAGGAGAGACCCAGTACTTC
>TRBV5-1|NA|TRBJ1-1|many
CASSLGQGWTEAFF
TGCGCCAGCAGCTTGGGGCAGGGATGGACTGAAGCTTTCTTT
>TRBV6-2/TRBV6-3|NA|TRBJ1-5|many
CASSSQVASNQPQHF
TGTGCCAGCAGTTCCCAGGTTGCAAGCAATCAGCCCCAGCATTTT
>TRBV12-3/TRBV12-4|NA|TRBJ2-5|NA
CASSPAGAEETQYF
TGTGCCAGCAGTCCTGCTGGAGCGGAAGAGACCCAGTACTTC
>TRBV10-1|NA|TRBJ2-2|once
CASSDTSGMATGELFF
TGCGCCAGCAGTGATACGTCGGGAATGGCGACCGGGGAGCTGTTTTTT